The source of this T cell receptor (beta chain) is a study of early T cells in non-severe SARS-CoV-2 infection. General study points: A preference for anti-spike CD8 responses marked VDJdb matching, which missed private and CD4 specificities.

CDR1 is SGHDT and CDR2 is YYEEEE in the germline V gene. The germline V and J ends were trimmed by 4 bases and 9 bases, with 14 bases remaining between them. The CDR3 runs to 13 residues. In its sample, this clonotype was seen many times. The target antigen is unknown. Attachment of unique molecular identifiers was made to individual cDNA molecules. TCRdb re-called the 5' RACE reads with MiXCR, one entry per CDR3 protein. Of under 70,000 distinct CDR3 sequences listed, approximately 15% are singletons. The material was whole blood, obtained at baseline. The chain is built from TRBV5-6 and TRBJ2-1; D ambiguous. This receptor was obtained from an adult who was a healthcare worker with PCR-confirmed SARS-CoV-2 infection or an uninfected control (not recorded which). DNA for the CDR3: TGTGCCAGCAGCCCGGAAGACAATGTTGAGCAGTTCTTC. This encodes CASSPEDNVEQFF.